The next 29 T cell receptor beta chains were all read from a single sample in a study of vaccination effects on CD4 cells after COVID-19. Antigen specificity for these receptors is unknown. Sequencing was preceded by expansion of antigen-specific CD4+ T cells with viral peptide pools in the ViraFEST assay. Isolating CD4+ T cells followed around nine days of culture. Nucleocapsid antibody tests were negative, and the vaccine recipients had no prior SARS-CoV-2 infection. TCRdb keeps only in-frame clones here, not all; method: immunoSEQ multiplex PCR. The sample lists 40,000 to 50,000 clones, approximately 80% occurring once. This material consisted of CD4+ T cells from PBMCs cultured with HCoV-NL63 spike peptides, taken before COVID-19 vaccination. All receptors derive from a human donor who received a COVID-19 vaccine.

This clone was counted only a few times. This rearrangement joins TRBV5-1 to TRBJ2-3; maybe TRBD1 (6 bases). Germline values: CDR1 SGHRS, CDR2 YFSETQ. The germline V and J ends were trimmed by 6 bases and 5 bases, with 19 bases remaining between them. This CDR3 has 15 amino acids. CDR3 sequence reads: CASTGVGAQRDTQYF. CDR3 coding DNA: TGCGCCAGCACAGGGGTGGGGGCCCAACGAGATACGCAGTATTTT.

The CDR3, as DNA: TGTGCCAGCAGCGTAGCTATCGCAGATACGCAGTATTTT. Protein sequence: CASSVAIADTQYF. The V call is TRBV9, the J call TRBJ2-3; no definite D call. Germline-derived CDR1 and CDR2 are SGDLS and YYNGEE. This CDR3 region has 13 residues. V gave up 0 bases and J gave up 4 bases, with 6 bases separating them.

CDR3 sequence reads: CASSLEVRGGRETQYF. The CDR3 bases are TGTGCCAGCAGCTTAGAGGTGCGGGGGGGCCGTGAGACCCAGTACTTC. The chain has TRBV7-2 and TRBJ2-5, with 9 bases matching TRBD2. Germline loops: CDR1 SGHTA, CDR2 FQGNSA. The CDR3 spans 16 residues. The V and J ends lost 1 base and 5 bases, in that order; junction bases with no gene match: 8.

The chain couples TRBV5-1 to TRBJ2-7; 10 bases map to TRBD1. CDR3 length: 15 amino acids. From germline, CDR1 is SGHRS and CDR2 YFSETQ. Unmatched junction bases numbered 4, after V lost 4 bases and J lost 0 bases. Written as DNA, the CDR3 is TGCGCCAGCAGCCGAGGGACAGGGGACTCCTACGAGCAGTACGTC. Translated, it gives CASSRGTGDSYEQYV.

V and J are TRBV5-5 and TRBJ2-2, with D perhaps matching TRBD2 (6 bases). Germline-derived CDR1 and CDR2 are SGHKS and YYEKEE (reference sequence). There are 16 residues in the CDR3. V shed 0 bases and J shed 6 bases, with 15 bases lying between them. The CDR3 DNA sequence: TGTGCCAGCAGCTTGGTTGGGGTTCCGGGGGCCGGGGAGCTGTTTTTT. Translating it yields CASSLVGVPGAGELFF.

The genes are TRBV2 and TRBJ1-2, with unresolved D. V lost 2 bases and J lost 5, with 9 bases in between. CDR1 is SNHLY and CDR2 is FYNNEI in the germline V gene. This CDR3 has 13 residues. This CDR3 is CASSENPEYGYTF. In DNA, the CDR3 is TGTGCCAGCAGTGAAAACCCCGAATATGGCTACACCTTC.

This clone was found a few times. The rearrangement links TRBV6-5 to TRBJ1-4, with D hard to call. In germline, CDR1 is MNHEY, CDR2 SVGAGI. The germline V and J ends were trimmed by 5 bases and 5 bases, with 6 bases remaining between them. The CDR3 runs to 12 residues. The CDR3 DNA sequence: TGTGCCAGCAGTCCCCGGAATGAAAAACTGTTTTTT. Its protein product is CASSPRNEKLFF.

In the case of this clone: The junction departs from germline at one end; a sequencing error may be responsible. The gene calls are TRBV7-9 and TRBJ2-3; 9 bases fit TRBD2. The V gene's germline CDR1 is SEHNR and CDR2 FQNEAQ (reference sequence). This CDR3 has 18 residues. Here the CDR3 reads CASSIAGVARENTDTQYF. The CDR3 DNA reads TGTGCCAGCAGCATAGCGGGGGTGGCCCGCGAGAACACAGATACGCAGTATTTT.

The J gene is TRBJ1-2, the V gene TRBV21-1. TRBV21-1 is shown as a pseudogene. The CDR3 covers 16 residues. The CDR3 is CASQLKCTTLSDGYTF. Here the CDR3 DNA reads TGTGCCAGCCAATTAAAGTGTACCACGCTTTCCGATGGCTACACCTTC.

This clone was picked up a small number of times. The chain combines TRBV5-4 with TRBJ1-4; D is unclear. Germline loops: CDR1 SGHNT, CDR2 YYREEE (reference sequence). The CDR3 contains 10 residues. Trimming stripped 6 bases from V and 13 bases from J, with 10 bases between. The CDR3 sequence: CASTESRLFF. CDR3 sequence (DNA): TGTGCCAGCACCGAAAGTAGACTGTTTTTT.

V and J are TRBV5-1 and TRBJ2-5, with D hard to call. The CDR3 is made up of 14 amino acids. Germline-derived CDR1 and CDR2 are SGHRS and YFSETQ. Trimming shortened V by 1 base and J by 3 bases, and 10 bases separated the two germline ends. CDR3 in DNA: TGCGCCAGCAGCTTGACGGTTAACAAAGAGACCCAGTACTTC. As protein: CASSLTVNKETQYF.

This clone was seen a single time. V usage is TRBV5-6 and J usage is TRBJ2-4, with a possible D match to TRBD2 (6 bases). CDR3 length: 14 amino acids. Germline CDR1 reads SGHDT; CDR2 reads YYEEEE. Trimming took 4 bases from V and 6 from J, leaving 14 bases between them. The CDR3 sequence is CASSPRLEVNIQYF. The CDR3 DNA reads TGTGCCAGCAGCCCTAGACTAGAAGTAAACATTCAGTACTTC.

V is TRBV2 and J is TRBJ1-4, with a tentative D call TRBD1 (6 bases). V was cut by 6 bases and J by 5 bases, with 10 bases left in between. CDR1 SNHLY and CDR2 FYNNEI come from the germline V gene. The CDR3 loop spans 13 amino acids. The CDR3 is CASRGDMNEKLFF. The CDR3 region has the DNA TGTGCCAGCAGGGGGGACATGAATGAAAAACTGTTTTTT.

V is TRBV27 and J is TRBJ2-1, with 10 bases identical to TRBD2. This CDR3 comprises 15 residues. The junction had 6 bases not matched to a gene; V was cut back by 1 base and J by 9 bases. The germline V gene has CDR1 MNHEY and CDR2 SMNVEV (reference sequence). The CDR3 reads CASSLWSGGAPEQFF. Here the CDR3 DNA reads TGTGCCAGCAGTTTATGGAGCGGGGGGGCCCCTGAGCAGTTCTTC.

This chain connects TRBV6-5 to TRBJ2-5, with D perhaps TRBD2 (6 bases). The CDR3 contains 14 residues. Germline CDR1 reads MNHEY; CDR2 reads SVGAGI. Between the trimmed V and J ends, which lost 0 bases and 5 bases, there was a span of 10 bases. The CDR3 region is CASSYSSGVETQYF. CDR3 nucleotides: TGTGCCAGCAGTTACTCGTCGGGGGTCGAGACCCAGTACTTC.

This chain links TRBV19 with TRBJ2-5, with D possibly being TRBD1 or TRBD2 (6 bases each). Germline loops: CDR1 LNHDA, CDR2 SQIVND (reference sequence). This CDR3 has 12 residues. The V end lost 10 bases, the J end lost 5 bases, and 14 bases lay between the germline ends. The CDR3 DNA reads as TGTGCCACCCGGGGGCCAGGGGAGACCCAGTACTTC. Its translation is CATRGPGETQYF.

This chain connects TRBV7-2 to TRBJ1-2; possible D gene TRBD1, 5 bases. The V end was cut by 8 bases, the J end by 6 bases, with 16 bases between. Germline CDR1 reads SGHTA; CDR2 reads FQGNSA. This CDR3 region has 13 residues. CDR3 in amino acids: CASAWTSTDGYTF. The CDR3 nucleotides read TGTGCCAGCGCCTGGACATCGACAGATGGCTACACCTTC.

The chain uses TRBV24-1 and TRBJ2-3; D unclear. Germline V CDR1 and CDR2: KGHDR, SFDVKD. The CDR3 covers 15 residues. V shed 0 bases and J shed 0 bases, with 6 bases lying between them. CDR3 amino acids: CATSDLDQSTDTQYF. In nucleotides, the CDR3 is TGTGCCACCAGTGATTTGGACCAAAGCACAGATACGCAGTATTTT.

J is TRBJ2-2 and V is TRBV14, with 9 bases aligning to TRBD1. CDR1 and CDR2 (germline): SGHDN, FVKESK. With 5 bases clipped from V and 4 bases from J, the junction kept 8 bases outside the gene matches. The CDR3 is made up of 16 amino acids. Here the CDR3 DNA reads TGTGCCAGCAGCGCCCCACAGGGGGCCTTCACCGGGGAGCTGTTTTTT. It specifies CASSAPQGAFTGELFF.

This chain joins TRBV12-3 or TRBV12-4 and TRBJ1-1; 9 nucleotides agree with TRBD1. With 2 bases clipped from V and 12 bases from J, the junction kept 7 bases outside the gene matches. The CDR3 covers 13 residues. CDR3 amino acids: CASSLHPGQGSFF. CDR3 in DNA: TGTGCCAGCAGTTTACACCCGGGACAGGGATCTTTCTTT.

V gene TRBV12-3 or TRBV12-4 combines with J gene TRBJ1-3; D is unclear. CDR3 length: 11 amino acids. Trimming took 2 bases from V and 8 from J, leaving 4 bases between them. The CDR3 DNA reads as TGTGCCAGCAGTTTACGGTACACCATATATTTT. Translated: CASSLRYTIYF.

The V gene is TRBV19, the J gene TRBJ1-5; D is unclear. V lost 0 bases and J lost 6, with 6 bases in between. Germline CDR1 is LNHDA and CDR2 is SQIVND (reference sequence). The CDR3 sequence is 13 residues long. CDR3 region: CASSIDRLQPQHF. For the CDR3, the DNA is TGTGCCAGTAGTATAGATCGACTTCAGCCCCAGCATTTT.

The CDR3 sequence: CAIQGRGLREQYV. The CDR3 nucleotides are TGTGCCATCCAAGGACGGGGGTTGAGGGAGCAGTACGTC. This chain connects TRBV19 to TRBJ2-7, with D possibly TRBD2 on 6 matching bases. The CDR3 has 13 residues. Between the trimmed V and J ends, which lost 10 bases and 7 bases, there was a span of 20 bases. Germline V gene lookup returns CDR1 LNHDA and CDR2 SQIVND (reference sequence).

This clone was seen only once. The gene calls are TRBV24-1 and TRBJ2-2; D perhaps matches TRBD2 (5 bases). Trimming removed 3 bases from V and 2 bases from J, with 12 bases in between. The germline CDR1 and CDR2 sequences are KGHDR and SFDVKD. The length of the CDR3 is 16 residues. CDR3 residues: CATSDPSGDNTGELFF. The CDR3 coding sequence is TGTGCCACCAGTGATCCGAGCGGAGACAACACCGGGGAGCTGTTTTTT.

This clone is a singleton in its sample. The chain links TRBV5-1 to TRBJ2-3; 8 nucleotides align to TRBD1. Trimming took 2 bases from V and 6 from J; bases not matched to a gene: 8. The CDR3 extends over 15 amino acids. CDR1 is SGHRS and CDR2 is YFSETQ in the germline V gene. The chain's CDR3 is CASSFGRGRPDTQYF. Written as DNA, the CDR3 is TGCGCCAGCAGCTTTGGCAGGGGGCGGCCTGATACGCAGTATTTT. Using reference TRBV5-1 and TRBJ2-3 for the parts outside the CDR3, the full variable domain is KAGVTQTPRYLIKTRGQQVTLSCSPISGHRSVSWYQQTPGQGLQFLFEYFSETQRNKGNFPGRFSGRQFSNSRSEMNVSTLELGDSALYLCASSFGRGRPDTQYFGPGTRLTVL.

CDR3 in DNA: TGTGCCAGCCGAGGATTAGCGGGGACAGGAAGGGAGCAGTACGTC. Its protein product is CASRGLAGTGREQYV. V usage is TRBV5-8 and J usage is TRBJ2-7; perhaps D is TRBD1 or TRBD2 (8 bases each). Per germline, CDR1 SGHTS and CDR2 YDEGEE. Trimming removed 7 bases from V and 7 bases from J, with 24 bases in between. This CDR3 has 15 amino acids.

DNA of the CDR3: TGTGCCAGCAGGGACAGGCTAAACACTGAAGCTTTCTTT. Its translation: CASRDRLNTEAFF. The chain recombines TRBV6-6 with TRBJ1-1; 7 bases line up with TRBD1. The CDR3 runs to 13 residues. The V segment lost 6 bases and the J segment 2 bases; nucleotides outside the gene matches: 3. Germline V CDR1 and CDR2: MNHNY, SVGAGI (reference sequence).

V is TRBV7-8 and J is TRBJ2-3, with 8 positions matching TRBD1. J gave up 2 bases and V 1 base, and 14 bases lay outside the gene matches. The CDR3 consists of 19 residues. Germline lookup yields CDR1 SGHVS and CDR2 FQNEAQ. This chain's CDR3 is CASSLDRSGGKGATDTQYF. The CDR3 coding sequence is TGTGCCAGCAGCTTAGATAGGTCAGGGGGCAAGGGCGCCACAGATACGCAGTATTTT.

This clone was observed a few times. The V gene is TRBV12-3 or TRBV12-4, the J gene TRBJ1-1; D uncertain. The CDR3 totals 11 residues. Trimming stripped 2 bases from V and 5 bases from J, with 3 bases between. The DNA of the CDR3 is TGTGCCAGCAGTTTATATACTGAAGCTTTCTTT. This gives the protein CASSLYTEAFF.